The subject of this entry is one T cell receptor (beta chain). Ages ranged from 18 to 89 years, with residence in about 24 US areas. The record originates from a study of blood T cell repertoires in COVID-19. At the level of the study: Samples taken during acute and convalescent COVID-19 were collected in the United States, Italy and Spain. Sample material is recorded as cDNA or gDNA derived from T cells, B-cell-depleted T cells, or PBMCs.

The authors' processing: Estimates of nucleated cell counts were drawn from the amplification of reference gene primers. The table came from immunoSEQ multiplex PCR; TCRdb's copy has only in-frame clones and leaves some out. Clone size and the V and J calls come from that table; the DNA yielded D and trimming. The table lists roughly 250,000 clones, under 95% of them singletons. The junction had 7 bases not matched to a gene; V was cut back by 8 bases and J by 8 bases. Per germline, CDR1 LNHDA and CDR2 SQIVND (reference sequence). The CDR3 is made up of 12 amino acids. The sample consisted of PBMCs or T cells enriched from blood (not recorded which). The rearrangement joins TRBV19 to TRBJ1-2; the match to TRBD1 covers 8 bases. This sequence originates from a woman aged 40 to 50 with acute COVID-19. CDR3 sequence: CASHVRGLGYTF. The CDR3 coding sequence is TGTGCCAGTCATGTCAGGGGGCTGGGCTACACCTTC. Full variable domain (rest looked up from reference TRBV19 and TRBJ1-2): DGGITQSPKYLFRKEGQNVTLSCEQNLNHDAMYWYRQDPGQGLRLIYYSQIVNDFQKGDIAEGYSVSREKKESFPLTVTSAQKNPTAFYLCASHVRGLGYTFGSGTRLTVV.